Reported below is one TCR beta chain. These data originate in a study of T cells after yellow fever vaccination. TCRdb called the 5' RACE reads again in MiXCR, with one record for every CDR3 protein. Seen here are more than 350,000 distinct CDR3 sequences, 11% observed once, and the top ten hold around 19%. The germline V gene has CDR1 SGHRS and CDR2 YFSETQ. The CDR3 spans 14 residues. V shed 4 bases, J shed 8 bases, and the junction held 4 bases outside the gene matches. The specimen comprised PBMCs, sampled on the day of the first yellow fever vaccination. The TCR sequence derives from a man between 18 and 35 years old who received the YFV17D yellow fever vaccine. V usage is TRBV5-1 and J usage is TRBJ1-3; 12 nucleotides match TRBD1. CDR3 in DNA: TGCGCCAGCAGCACGGGACAGGGGGCCGACACCATATATTTT. Amino acids: CASSTGQGADTIYF.